Presented here are 25 T cell receptor beta chains from one specimen sequenced in a study of regulatory T cells in long-lasting Graves disease. CDR3 regions were amplified by Arm-PCR using iRepertoire HTBI primers to build TCR beta libraries. TCRdb itself ran the multiplex PCR reads through MiXCR, one entry per CDR3 protein. The top ten hold about an eighth of the sample, which has about 460,000 distinct CDR3 sequences, 20% to 25% seen once. Specified time point: persistent/refractory GD, antithyroid drugs over 5 years with positive TRAb. Preparation of the TCR library used RNA extracted from PBMCs. The sequencing here drew on peripheral blood mononuclear cells (PBMCs), taken when the disease was refractory, from a patient treated with antithyroid drugs. These receptors all come from a female donor with Graves disease.

This clonotype was counted many times. The chain links TRBV19 to TRBJ2-5; no clear D gene. The length of the CDR3 is 15 residues. V shed 6 bases and J shed 2 bases, with 16 bases lying between them. Germline V CDR1 and CDR2: LNHDA, SQIVND (reference sequence). CDR3 DNA sequence: TGTGCCAGTAGAAGCAGACTTAACCCGCAAGAGACCCAGTACTTC. This sequence encodes CASRSRLNPQETQYF.

The CDR3 loop is CASRGGTFHSGANVLTF. CDR3 nucleotides: TGTGCCAGCAGGGGGGGGACATTTCACTCTGGGGCCAACGTCCTGACTTTC. The chain joins TRBV6-1 to TRBJ2-6; D is perhaps TRBD2 (7 bases). Between the trimmed V and J ends, which lost 6 bases and 0 bases, there was a span of 15 bases. The CDR3 totals 17 residues. The V gene's germline CDR1 is MNHNS and CDR2 SASEGT.

The chain combines TRBV7-9 with TRBJ1-3; D remains ambiguous. This CDR3 has 15 residues. Between the trimmed V and J ends, which lost 2 bases and 2 bases, there was a span of 10 bases. Looked up from germline, CDR1 is SEHNR and CDR2 is FQNEAQ (reference sequence). The CDR3 reads CASSLSVRTGNTIYF. CDR3 nucleotides: TGTGCCAGCAGCTTAAGTGTCCGCACTGGAAACACCATATATTTT.

The rearrangement links TRBV27 to TRBJ1-6, with D hard to call. Trimming removed 4 bases from V and 8 bases from J, with 9 bases in between. The germline CDR1 and CDR2 sequences are MNHEY and SMNVEV (reference sequence). The CDR3 spans 13 residues. CDR3 protein: CASSWQEHSPLHF. The CDR3 coding sequence is TGTGCCAGCAGTTGGCAGGAGCATTCACCCCTCCACTTT.

This clonotype has only a few counts. The rearrangement links TRBV28 to TRBJ2-1; D is perhaps TRBD1 (6 bases). This CDR3 is built from 15 residues. The V gene lost 6 bases and the J gene lost 4 bases, with 16 bases spanning the gap. Germline-derived CDR1 and CDR2 are MDHEN and SYDVKM. CDR3 bases: TGTGCCAGCAGGAGGACAGAAACGTCTTACAATGAGCAGTTCTTC. Encoded protein: CASRRTETSYNEQFF.

There are many counts of this clonotype. The chain recombines TRBV7-3 with TRBJ2-4, with D tentatively TRBD1 (5 bases). Trimming pared 5 bases from V and 7 bases from J, leaving 15 bases between. Germline V lookup: CDR1 SGHTA, CDR2 FQGTGA. The CDR3 sequence is 14 residues long. The CDR3 nucleotides read TGTGCCAGCAGCCCTGGAATGGGGCTGAACATTCAGTACTTC. Protein sequence: CASSPGMGLNIQYF.

The sample holds many counts of this clonotype. The rearrangement uses TRBV28 and TRBJ1-6; 10 positions match TRBD1. This CDR3 contains 14 residues. V trimming: 4 bases; J trimming: 9 bases; junction bases outside the gene matches: 3. Per germline, CDR1 MDHEN and CDR2 SYDVKM. The CDR3 protein is CASSSGTGVSPLHF. The DNA for the CDR3 is TGTGCCAGCAGTTCCGGGACAGGGGTTTCACCCCTCCACTTT.

This clonotype was counted ten times or more. The chain joins TRBV12-3 or TRBV12-4 to TRBJ1-1, with a possible D match to TRBD1 (5 bases). The CDR3 contains 14 residues. Trimming removed 6 bases at V and 0 bases at J, with 11 bases between. CDR3 in amino acids: CASRPNRLNTEAFF. The CDR3 DNA is TGTGCCAGCAGACCAAACAGGTTGAACACTGAAGCTTTCTTT.

This clonotype was counted only a few times. The chain employs TRBV5-6 and TRBJ2-2, with D uncertain. There are 13 residues in the CDR3. V was pared by 3 bases and J by 8 bases, with 11 bases between. Germline lookup yields CDR1 SGHDT and CDR2 YYEEEE. CDR3 sequence (DNA): TGTGCCAGCAGCTACACCAATCGGGGGGAGCTGTTTTTT. It translates to CASSYTNRGELFF.

On this clonotype itself: This clone may be a read error of a much larger clone one base away. The missing conserved phenylalanine or tryptophan at the end of this CDR3 makes a read error likely. V usage is TRBV6-9 and J usage is TRBJ2-5; TRBD2 is a possible D gene (7 bases). Deletions cut 2 bases from V and 3 bases from J, with 10 bases between. The CDR3 has 14 amino acids. The germline V gene encodes CDR1 MNHGY and CDR2 SVAAGI. CDR3 amino acids: CASSYSGDKETQYL. CDR3 DNA sequence: TGTGCCAGCAGTTATAGCGGGGACAAAGAGACCCAGTACCTC.

This clonotype was seen at least ten times. This sequence joins TRBV3-1 and TRBJ1-6; 10 nucleotides line up with TRBD1. This CDR3 is 17 amino acids long. Germline V gene lookup returns CDR1 LGHDT and CDR2 YNNKEL (reference sequence). Trimming took 3 bases from V and 9 from J; bases not matched to a gene: 11. CDR3 loop: CASSHRTGTGEGSPLHF. Written as DNA, the CDR3 is TGTGCCAGCAGCCATCGCACCGGGACAGGGGAGGGTTCACCCCTCCACTTT.

The sample holds a few counts of this clonotype. The chain has TRBV7-8 and TRBJ1-3; D is undetermined. Germline CDR1 and CDR2: SGHVS and FQNEAQ. Trimming took 1 base from V and 0 from J, leaving 10 bases between them. The CDR3 sequence is 16 residues long. CDR3 in amino acids: CASSLGRGYSGNTIYF. The CDR3 nucleotides read TGTGCCAGCAGCTTAGGTCGGGGTTACTCTGGAAACACCATATATTTT. The variable domain in full, completed from reference TRBV7-8 and TRBJ1-3, reads GAGVSQSPRYKVAKRGQDVALRCDPISGHVSLFWYQQALGQGPEFLTYFQNEAQLDKSGLPSDRFFAERPEGSVSTLKIQRTQQEDSAVYLCASSLGRGYSGNTIYFGEGSWLTVV.

This clonotype was found many times. The chain couples TRBV28 to TRBJ2-6; 7 bases line up with TRBD1. Germline assignment: CDR1 MDHEN and CDR2 SYDVKM. The CDR3 has 14 amino acids. V lost 7 bases, J lost 4 bases, and 4 bases stayed unmatched. CDR3 protein: CASKGAAGANVLTF. CDR3 DNA sequence: TGTGCCAGCAAGGGGGCGGCCGGGGCCAACGTCCTGACTTTC.

This clonotype occurred a few times. V usage is TRBV3-1 and J usage is TRBJ1-5, with D perhaps matching TRBD1 (5 bases). The CDR3 runs 15 residues. V was clipped by 1 base and J by 5 bases, with 12 bases between them. CDR1 LGHDT and CDR2 YNNKEL come from the germline V gene (reference sequence). CDR3 sequence (DNA): TGTGCCAGCAGCCAAGCTTTAGGGGTGTATCAGCCCCAGCATTTT. The encoded protein is CASSQALGVYQPQHF.

This clonotype appeared a few times. Being one base from a much bigger clone, this may be a read error. The CDR3 sequence: CASNGTGGDGTGELFF. The CDR3 DNA is TGTGCCAGCAACGGGACAGGGGGCGATGGCACCGGGGAGCTGTTTTTT. This chain joins TRBV6-2 or TRBV6-3 and TRBJ2-2, with 12 bases lining up with TRBD1. The CDR3 spans 16 residues. Germline CDR1 reads MNHEY; CDR2 reads SVGEGT. V was pared by 7 bases and J by 4 bases, with 7 bases of the junction left unmatched.

This clonotype was counted at least ten times. Here the CDR3 DNA reads TGTGCCAGCAGCTTAGGCGTGGAAGGAGGGTTGGGGGAGCAGTACTTC. Its translation: CASSLGVEGGLGEQYF. The chain links TRBV7-2 to TRBJ2-7; maybe TRBD2 (6 bases). The CDR3 spans 16 residues. The ends were cut back, 1 base at V and 7 bases at J, with 20 bases in the middle. Germline V CDR1 and CDR2: SGHTA, FQGNSA.

This clonotype turned up a few times. J is TRBJ2-5 and V is TRBV14; no firm D call. Trimming shortened V by 2 bases and J by 4 bases, and 8 bases separated the two germline ends. Looked up from germline, CDR1 is SGHDN and CDR2 is FVKESK. This CDR3 is 13 amino acids long. The CDR3 loop reads CASSQLRLETQYF. In DNA, the CDR3 is TGTGCCAGCAGCCAATTGAGGTTAGAGACCCAGTACTTC.

This clonotype was counted a few times. Here the CDR3 DNA reads TGTGCCTGGAGACCCGCGGGGGGTGACTATGGCTACACCTTC. Residues: CAWRPAGGDYGYTF. The chain uses TRBV30 and TRBJ1-2; D may be TRBD1 (5 bases). The CDR3 extends over 14 amino acids. From germline, CDR1 is GTSNPN and CDR2 SVGIG (reference sequence). With 3 bases removed from V and 3 bases from J, the gap between germline ends came to 14 bases.

This clonotype was counted a few times. The chain recombines TRBV11-2 with TRBJ2-2, with 7 bases aligning to TRBD1. The CDR3 has 16 amino acids. V trimming: 5 bases; J trimming: 0 bases; junction bases outside the gene matches: 6. The V gene's germline CDR1 is SGHAT and CDR2 FQNNGV. DNA for the CDR3: TGTGCCAGCAGCCCAATGGGGACAGCGAACACCGGGGAGCTGTTTTTT. Its protein product is CASSPMGTANTGELFF.

On this clonotype itself: With a much larger clone just one base away, this may be a read error. The chain is built from TRBV6-1 and TRBJ1-5, with D possibly matching TRBD1 (5 bases). Per germline, CDR1 MNHNS and CDR2 SASEGT. The CDR3 is made up of 16 amino acids. In DNA form, the CDR3 reads TGTGCCAGCAGCCCGAGGGGAGCCTATAGCAGTCAGCCCCAGCATTTT. Amino acid sequence: CASSPRGAYSSQPQHF.

This clonotype was recorded a few times. CDR3 in amino acids: CASTLVGTEAFF. CDR3 in DNA: TGTGCCAGCACCCTTGTCGGGACTGAAGCTTTCTTT. The chain couples TRBV12-3 or TRBV12-4 to TRBJ1-1, with D unclear. V was pared by 7 bases and J by 5 bases, with 11 bases between. This CDR3 has 12 residues.

The chain couples TRBV12-3 or TRBV12-4 to TRBJ1-1, with D possibly being TRBD1 (5 bases). V lost 8 bases, J lost 3 bases, and 16 bases lay in between. There are 14 residues in the CDR3. As DNA, the CDR3 is TGTGCCAGCTTTGGCAGGAGGGGCCACACTGAAGCTTTCTTT. As protein: CASFGRRGHTEAFF.

This clonotype came up many times. This chain joins TRBV2 and TRBJ2-7, with TRBD2 matching 11 bases. Germline V CDR1 and CDR2: SNHLY, FYNNEI. CDR3 length equals 14 residues. The trim removed 4 bases at V and 6 bases at J, leaving 5 bases unmatched. CDR3 amino acids: CASSGLAGISEQYF. Written as DNA, the CDR3 is TGTGCCAGCAGTGGACTAGCGGGAATCAGCGAGCAGTACTTC. Based on the CDR3 plus reference TRBV2 and TRBJ2-7, the full variable domain is EPEVTQTPSHQVTQMGQEVILRCVPISNHLYFYWYRQILGQKVEFLVSFYNNEISEKSEIFDDQFSVERPDGSNFTLKIRSTKLEDSAMYFCASSGLAGISEQYFGPGTRLTVT.

This clonotype has a count of ten or more. The chain is built from TRBV28 and TRBJ2-7; tentative D call: TRBD1 (5 bases). V lost 7 bases and J 4 bases, leaving 8 bases between the germline ends. The germline V gene encodes CDR1 MDHEN and CDR2 SYDVKM. This CDR3 has 11 residues. The CDR3 DNA reads TGTGCCAGCACTCACAGGTACGAGCAGTACTTC. It translates to CASTHRYEQYF.

This clonotype was counted only a few times. The chain carries TRBV30 and TRBJ1-1; D gene ambiguous. The CDR3 runs to 11 residues. V was shortened by 8 bases and J by 0 bases, with 7 bases between the two germline ends. Germline CDR1 reads GTSNPN; CDR2 reads SVGIG (reference sequence). The CDR3 region is CALQMNTEAFF. CDR3 DNA sequence: TGTGCCCTACAGATGAACACTGAAGCTTTCTTT.